This TCR beta chain emerged from a study of shared clonotypes between healthy human individuals. General study findings and limits: Tissues were not sampled, only blood, and their repertoires likely differ.

Healthy HIV-negative adults without recent acute infections or vaccinations served as donors. This clone was counted between two and nine times. Its antigen is as yet unknown. Some clones are missing from TCRdb's copy, which holds only in-frame ones; the method was immunoSEQ multiplex PCR. The table has a few hundred thousand clones, roughly 80% seen once. Trimming shortened V by 6 bases and J by 7 bases, and 10 bases separated the two germline ends. The CDR3 loop spans 11 amino acids. The germline CDR1 and CDR2 sequences are SQVTM and ANQGSEA. The V and J genes are TRBV29-1 and TRBJ2-1, with D perhaps TRBD1 (6 bases). This clonotype originated in a man under 40 in good health. Sequenced sample: memory CD4+ T cells sorted from blood. Subset indicated: CD45RA-negative fraction. The DNA of the CDR3 is TGCAGCGTCACAGGGACAAATGAGCAGTTCTTC. Protein product: CSVTGTNEQFF.